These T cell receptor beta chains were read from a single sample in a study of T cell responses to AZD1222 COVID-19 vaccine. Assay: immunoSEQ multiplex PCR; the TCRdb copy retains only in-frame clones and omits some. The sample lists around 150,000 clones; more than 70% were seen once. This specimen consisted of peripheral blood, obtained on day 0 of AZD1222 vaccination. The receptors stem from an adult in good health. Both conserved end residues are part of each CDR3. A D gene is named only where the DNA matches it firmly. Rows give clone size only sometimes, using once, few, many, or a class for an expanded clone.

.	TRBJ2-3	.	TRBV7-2	CASKFYRDSDFVIDTQYF	TGTGCCAGCAAATTCTACCGGGACTCGGATTTTGTGATAGATACGCAGTATTTT
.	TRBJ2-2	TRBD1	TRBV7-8	CASSLTGVTGELFF	TGTGCCAGCAGCTTGACAGGGGTAACCGGGGAGCTGTTTTTT
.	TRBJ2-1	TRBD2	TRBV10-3	CAISESTFGTSGRNEQFF	TGTGCCATCAGTGAGTCGACGTTTGGGACTAGCGGGAGAAATGAGCAGTTCTTC
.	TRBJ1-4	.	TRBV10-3	CAISEVGVLEKLFF	TGTGCCATCAGTGAAGTCGGGGTACTGGAAAAACTGTTTTTT
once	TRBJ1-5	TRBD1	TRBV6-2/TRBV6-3	CASSLLGQGGRINQPQHF	TGTGCCAGCAGCCTCCTCGGACAGGGTGGTCGAATTAATCAGCCCCAGCATTTT
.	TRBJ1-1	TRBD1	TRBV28	CASRYRGTVTEAFF	TGTGCCAGCAGATACAGGGGAACTGTCACTGAAGCTTTCTTT
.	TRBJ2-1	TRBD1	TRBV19	CASSRWGQGNEQFF	TGTGCCAGTAGTAGGTGGGGACAGGGCAATGAGCAGTTCTTC
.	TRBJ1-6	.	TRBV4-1	CASSLWGRGNSPLHF	TGCGCCAGCAGCCTGTGGGGACGGGGAAATTCACCCCTCCACTTT
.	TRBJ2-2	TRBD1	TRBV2	CASSTQGQGSGELFF	TGTGCCAGCAGTACACAAGGACAGGGCTCCGGGGAGCTGTTTTTT
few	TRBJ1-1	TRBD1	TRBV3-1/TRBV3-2	CASSLEGATEAFF	TGTGCCAGCAGCCTAGAGGGGGCCACTGAAGCTTTCTTT
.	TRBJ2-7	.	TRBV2	CASSEPLQGGSYEQYF	TGTGCCAGCAGTGAGCCTCTCCAAGGGGGCTCCTACGAGCAGTACTTC
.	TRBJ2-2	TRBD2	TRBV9	CASSSSGRGITGELFF	TGTGCCAGCAGCTCAAGCGGGAGAGGCATCACCGGGGAGCTGTTTTTT
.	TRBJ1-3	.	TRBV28	CASSLGGSSGNTIYF	TGTGCCAGCAGTTTAGGGGGGAGCTCTGGAAACACCATATATTTT
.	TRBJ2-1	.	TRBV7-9	CASSSDGQQFF	TGTGCCAGCAGCTCGGACGGCCAGCAGTTCTTC
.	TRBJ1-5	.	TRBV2	CASSEEGGGRNQPQHF	TGTGCCAGCAGTGAAGAGGGAGGAGGGCGCAATCAGCCCCAGCATTTT
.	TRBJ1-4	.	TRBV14	CASSQDEKLFF	TGTGCCAGCAGCCAAGATGAAAAACTGTTTTTT
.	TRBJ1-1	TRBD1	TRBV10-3	CAISIGQDTEAFF	TGTGCCATCAGTATCGGACAGGACACTGAAGCTTTCTTT
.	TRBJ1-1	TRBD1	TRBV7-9	CASSRDREGSEAFF	TGTGCCAGCAGCCGCGACAGGGAAGGGTCTGAAGCTTTCTTT
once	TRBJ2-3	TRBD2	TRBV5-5	CASSPGGGPDTQYF	TGTGCCAGCAGCCCCGGGGGGGGCCCAGATACGCAGTATTTT
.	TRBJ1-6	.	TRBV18	CASSPDGSGSPLHF	TGTGCCAGCTCCCCGGACGGTAGCGGATCACCCCTCCACTTT
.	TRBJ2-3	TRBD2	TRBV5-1	CASSLARLAGEVHTDTQYF	TGCGCCAGCAGCTTGGCTCGCCTAGCGGGAGAGGTTCACACAGATACGCAGTATTTT
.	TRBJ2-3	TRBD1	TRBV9	CASSRDRGRTQYF	TGTGCCAGCAGCCGGGACAGGGGCCGTACGCAGTATTTT